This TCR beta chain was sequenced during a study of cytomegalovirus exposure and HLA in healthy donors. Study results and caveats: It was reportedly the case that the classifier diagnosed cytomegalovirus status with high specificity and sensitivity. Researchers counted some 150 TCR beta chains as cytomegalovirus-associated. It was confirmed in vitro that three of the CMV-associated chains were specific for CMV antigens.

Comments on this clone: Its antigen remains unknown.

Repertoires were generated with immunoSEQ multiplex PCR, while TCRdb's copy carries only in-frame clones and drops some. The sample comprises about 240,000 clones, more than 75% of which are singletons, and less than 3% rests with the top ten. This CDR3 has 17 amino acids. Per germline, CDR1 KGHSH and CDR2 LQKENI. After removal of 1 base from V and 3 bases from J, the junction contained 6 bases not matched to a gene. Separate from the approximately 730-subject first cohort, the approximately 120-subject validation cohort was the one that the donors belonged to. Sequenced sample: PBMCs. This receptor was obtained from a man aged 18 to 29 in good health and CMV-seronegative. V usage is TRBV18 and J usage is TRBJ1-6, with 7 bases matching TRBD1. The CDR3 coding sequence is TGTGCCAGCTCACCACGAGACAGGGTCCTCTATAATTCACCCCTCCACTTT. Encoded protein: CASSPRDRVLYNSPLHF. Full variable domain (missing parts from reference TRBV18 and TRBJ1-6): NAGVMQNPRHLVRRRGQEARLRCSPMKGHSHVYWYRQLPEEGLKFMVYLQKENIIDESGMPKERFSAEFPKEGPSILRIQQVVRGDSAAYFCASSPRDRVLYNSPLHFGNGTRLTVT.